This T cell receptor beta chain was observed in a study of shared clonotypes between healthy human individuals. Sequencing was performed with immunoSEQ multiplex PCR; in TCRdb, only in-frame clones are kept and a portion is missing. The sample lists 2 million to 2.5 million clones, 90% to 97% occurring once. Germline CDR1 and CDR2: MNHEY and SVGAGI. The CDR3 is made up of 16 amino acids. Trimming removed 0 bases at V and 4 bases at J, with 15 bases between. The study separated CD4+ cells into CD45RA+ naive and CD45RA-negative memory subsets. This clone is a singleton in its sample. The chain uses TRBV6-5 and TRBJ2-5; either TRBD1 or TRBD2 may fit D (5 bases each). Sequenced input: naive CD4+ T cells sorted from blood. Subset defined: CD45RA+ positively selected. This clonotype was sampled from a man between 18 and 35 years old in good health. CDR3 sequence (DNA): TGTGCCAGCAGTTACTCGGCTAGCCTGAGGGGAGAGACCCAGTACTTC. Translated, it gives CASSYSASLRGETQYF.